These 30 T cell receptor beta chains came from one sample sequenced in a study of blood T cells in healthy people across ages. Primed by a sample-barcoded 5' primer and a J-beta primer mix, a second PCR proceeded for 7 to 11 cycles. TCRdb used MiXCR to reprocess the 5' RACE reads, holding one entry per CDR3 protein. The sample has over a million distinct CDR3 sequences, less than 50% seen once; the top ten hold approximately 20%. Sequenced material: blood. The origin of the receptors is a woman aged 55-69 years in good health.

The chain uses TRBV27 and TRBJ2-6, with D unclear. Trimming stripped 6 bases from V and 4 bases from J, with 7 bases between. Per the germline V gene, CDR1 is MNHEY and CDR2 is SMNVEV (reference sequence). This CDR3 contains 13 residues. The CDR3 DNA follows: TGTGCCAGCAGCTCGTTCGGGGCCAACGTCCTGACTTTC. Translating it yields CASSSFGANVLTF.

The rearrangement joins TRBV6-6 to TRBJ1-1; tentative D call: TRBD1 (6 bases). V gave up 10 bases and J gave up 0 bases, with 15 bases separating them. This CDR3 is 14 amino acids long. Germline lookup yields CDR1 MNHNY and CDR2 SVGAGI (reference sequence). The CDR3 sequence: CATSAGGLNTEAFF. The CDR3 nucleotides are TGTGCCACCTCCGCGGGGGGCTTGAACACTGAAGCTTTCTTT.

This clonotype was seen more than once but under ten times. The chain combines TRBV29-1 with TRBJ2-5; 9 bases match TRBD2. This CDR3 is 13 amino acids long. The germline CDR1 and CDR2 sequences are SQVTM and ANQGSEA. The V gene end was trimmed by 8 bases and the J gene end by 5 bases; junction bases not matched to a gene: 9. In DNA, the CDR3 is TGCAGCCGTGCGGGGCGGGAGGGGGAGACCCAGTACTTC. This translates into CSRAGREGETQYF. Variable domain in full (rest from reference TRBV29-1 and TRBJ2-5): SAVISQKPSRDICQRGTSLTIQCQVDSQVTMMFWYRQQPGQSLTLIATANQGSEATYESGFVIDKFPISRPNLTFSTLTVSNMSPEDSSIYLCSRAGREGETQYFGPGTRLLVL.

The gene calls are TRBV15 and TRBJ2-5, with a possible D match to TRBD2 (5 bases). The J call is uncertain, as TRBJ2-7 better fits the DNA end. In germline, CDR1 is LNHNV, CDR2 YYDKDF (reference sequence). The CDR3 length is 16 residues. The CDR3 sequence is CATSRDRRAISYEQYF. The DNA of the CDR3 is TGTGCCACCAGCAGAGATAGGCGGGCGATCTCCTACGAGCAGTACTTC.

V gene TRBV19 combines with J gene TRBJ2-7; D is perhaps TRBD1 or TRBD2 (5 bases each). The germline V and J ends were trimmed by 9 bases and 2 bases, with 14 bases remaining between them. Per germline, CDR1 LNHDA and CDR2 SQIVND (reference sequence). This CDR3 spans 13 amino acids. CDR3 protein: CASRDGLTYEQYF. CDR3 nucleotides: TGTGCCAGCCGGGACGGATTAACCTACGAGCAGTACTTC.

This clonotype was observed a handful of times. This rearrangement joins TRBV20-1 to TRBJ2-3; 10 bases fit TRBD2. The V gene end was trimmed by 6 bases and the J gene end by 2 bases; junction bases not matched to a gene: 5. Per germline, CDR1 DFQATT and CDR2 SNEGSKA (reference sequence). The CDR3 sequence is 14 residues long. The CDR3 DNA follows: TGCAGTGCGCCGCTAGCGGGAGTCACAGATACGCAGTATTTT. It encodes CSAPLAGVTDTQYF.

The chain couples TRBV25-1 to TRBJ2-7; D is perhaps TRBD1 or TRBD2 (5 bases each). This CDR3 is built from 14 residues. Germline CDR1 MGHDK, CDR2 SYGVNS. The ends were cut back, 5 bases at V and 5 bases at J, with 16 bases in the middle. Here the CDR3 DNA reads TGTGCCAGCAGTTACGGGACCCCGGCCAACGAGCAGTACTTC. Encoded protein: CASSYGTPANEQYF.

This sequence joins TRBV20-1 and TRBJ2-1; no clear D gene. Trimming cost V 6 bases and J 8 bases, with 8 bases left between them. Germline V gives CDR1 DFQATT, CDR2 SNEGSKA (reference sequence). This CDR3 has 10 amino acids. The CDR3 bases are TGCAGTGCCCTGAATTATGAGCAGTTCTTC. Protein: CSALNYEQFF.

The rearrangement uses TRBV7-9 and TRBJ2-1, with 14 bases identical to TRBD2. V lost 4 bases, J lost 7 bases, and 9 bases stayed unmatched. From germline, CDR1 is SEHNR and CDR2 FQNEAQ (reference sequence). The CDR3 extends over 17 amino acids. The CDR3 spells CASSSPTGTSGRNEQFF. CDR3 sequence (DNA): TGTGCCAGCAGCTCTCCGACCGGGACTAGCGGGAGAAATGAGCAGTTCTTC.

This clonotype was seen a few times. As DNA, the CDR3 is TGTGCCAGCAGCGTAGAGGACAAGTCTTACGAGCAGTACTTC. This gives the protein CASSVEDKSYEQYF. The chain carries TRBV9 and TRBJ2-7; TRBD1 might be the D (5 bases). The CDR3 contains 14 residues. Germline CDR1 SGDLS, CDR2 YYNGEE. V was clipped by 0 bases and J by 4 bases, with 11 bases between them.

This clonotype has a count of ten or more. The chain couples TRBV10-3 to TRBJ2-7; D call uncertain. V was trimmed by 3 bases and J by 3 bases, leaving 9 bases between them. This CDR3 region has 13 residues. The germline V gene has CDR1 ENHRY and CDR2 SYGVKD. Here the CDR3 reads CAISDNGIYEQYF. The DNA of the CDR3 is TGTGCCATCAGTGATAATGGGATCTACGAGCAGTACTTC.

This clonotype has a handful of counts. The genes are TRBV27 and TRBJ2-4; 8 bases align to TRBD1. The germline gives CDR1 MNHEY, CDR2 SMNVEV (reference sequence). The CDR3 has 15 amino acids. V dropped 2 bases and J dropped 13; count of bases not matched to a gene: 13. The DNA for the CDR3 is TGTGCCAGCAGTTTACCAGGCAGGGGGCGTCGGGAGCAGTACTTC. It translates to CASSLPGRGRREQYF.

This clonotype has more than one count but fewer than ten. This chain links TRBV20-1 with TRBJ2-1, with TRBD2 matching 12 bases. CDR1 and CDR2 (germline): DFQATT, SNEGSKA (reference sequence). Losses at the gene ends were 6 bases for V and 10 bases for J; bases not matched to a gene: 10. There are 14 residues in the CDR3. The CDR3 protein is CSARLAGDLREQFF. In DNA, the CDR3 is TGCAGTGCAAGACTAGCGGGAGATCTCAGAGAGCAGTTCTTC.

This clonotype has only a few counts. The chain uses TRBV27 and TRBJ2-7, with D possibly TRBD1 on 5 matching bases. This CDR3 comprises 15 residues. V lost 4 bases and J 2 bases, leaving 15 bases between the germline ends. The germline V gene has CDR1 MNHEY and CDR2 SMNVEV (reference sequence). CDR3 in DNA: TGTGCCAGCAGTTCCTGGCCAAAGGGGACCTACGAGCAGTACTTC. It translates to CASSSWPKGTYEQYF.

This sequence joins TRBV12-3 or TRBV12-4 and TRBJ2-7; D is perhaps TRBD2 (6 bases). V lost 5 bases to trimming and J lost 7 bases, with 18 bases between them. The CDR3 covers 14 residues. The CDR3 sequence is CASSVISSVGEQYF. Written as DNA, the CDR3 is TGTGCCAGCAGTGTGATATCTAGCGTGGGGGAGCAGTACTTC.

This rearrangement joins TRBV5-1 to TRBJ2-7; 7 bases map to TRBD1. Per the germline V gene, CDR1 is SGHRS and CDR2 is YFSETQ. V lost 4 bases to trimming and J lost 1 base; unmatched junction nucleotides: 8. The CDR3 loop spans 15 amino acids. CDR3 region: CASSKPGQPSYEQYF. The CDR3, as DNA: TGCGCCAGCAGCAAGCCGGGACAGCCATCCTACGAGCAGTACTTC.

V gene TRBV7-9 combines with J gene TRBJ2-3; D may be TRBD1 (5 bases). The CDR3 is made up of 14 amino acids. Germline CDR1 and CDR2: SEHNR and FQNEAQ (reference sequence). Trimming shortened V by 2 bases and J by 4 bases, and 10 bases separated the two germline ends. CDR3 DNA sequence: TGTGCCAGCAGCTTACCCAGGGATGCAGATACGCAGTATTTT. Amino acids: CASSLPRDADTQYF.

In its sample, this clonotype was seen once. The J gene is TRBJ2-7, the V gene TRBV2; the D call may be TRBD1 or TRBD2 (5 bases each). The CDR3 runs 13 residues. Per the germline V gene, CDR1 is SNHLY and CDR2 is FYNNEI. V was trimmed by 6 bases and J by 6 bases, leaving 15 bases between them. The CDR3 spells CASSWGTLTEQYF. CDR3 nucleotides: TGTGCCAGCAGCTGGGGGACCCTCACCGAGCAGTACTTC.

This clonotype came up a few times. The CDR3 sequence: CASSHGLRDRINYGYTF. The CDR3, as DNA: TGCGCCAGCAGCCACGGACTCCGGGACAGGATTAACTATGGCTACACCTTC. V gene TRBV5-1 combines with J gene TRBJ1-2; 8 nucleotides match TRBD1. CDR1 and CDR2 from the germline V gene are SGHRS and YFSETQ. The CDR3 consists of 17 residues. Trimming removed 4 bases from V and 1 base from J; junction bases left unmatched: 12. Together with reference TRBV5-1 and TRBJ1-2, the CDR3 gives the full variable domain: KAGVTQTPRYLIKTRGQQVTLSCSPISGHRSVSWYQQTPGQGLQFLFEYFSETQRNKGNFPGRFSGRQFSNSRSEMNVSTLELGDSALYLCASSHGLRDRINYGYTFGSGTRLTVV.

The chain uses TRBV20-1 and TRBJ1-1, with TRBD1 identical over 9 bases. The ends lost 3 bases at V and 6 bases at J; junction bases unmatched: 8. CDR1 DFQATT and CDR2 SNEGSKA come from the germline V gene (reference sequence). CDR3 length: 14 residues. CDR3 sequence (DNA): TGCAGTGCTAGGACGGGGACAGGGCGCTCTGAAGCTTTCTTT. Amino acids: CSARTGTGRSEAFF.

The chain links TRBV12-3 or TRBV12-4 to TRBJ1-5; unclear D gene. The CDR3 length is 13 residues. V shed 6 bases and J shed 9 bases, with 15 bases lying between them. The CDR3 DNA sequence: TGTGCCAGCAGCCCTTCGTCCTTGTCGCCCCAGCATTTT. Translating it yields CASSPSSLSPQHF.

The chain joins TRBV15 to TRBJ2-2, with TRBD1 matching 7 bases. Germline trimming cut 5 bases from V and 4 bases from J; bases unmatched to any gene: 1. The germline gives CDR1 LNHNV, CDR2 YYDKDF (reference sequence). This CDR3 has 13 residues. CDR3 residues: CATSEGATGELFF. The CDR3 DNA reads as TGTGCCACCAGCGAGGGGGCCACCGGGGAGCTGTTTTTT.

This clonotype has more than one count but fewer than ten. The V and J genes are TRBV28 and TRBJ2-1; 9 bases are a match to TRBD2. The trim removed 1 base at V and 9 bases at J, leaving 7 bases unmatched. There are 15 residues in the CDR3. The germline V gene encodes CDR1 MDHEN and CDR2 SYDVKM. CDR3 in DNA: TGTGCCAGCAGTTTATACGCGGGAGGGCGGGTTGAGCAGTTCTTC. It yields the protein CASSLYAGGRVEQFF.

The rearrangement uses TRBV6-5 and TRBJ2-1; D possibly corresponds to TRBD1 (5 bases). The CDR3 is made up of 15 amino acids. The germline V gene has CDR1 MNHEY and CDR2 SVGAGI. Trimming removed 8 bases at V and 3 bases at J, with 17 bases between. The CDR3 sequence is CASRTSVGNYNEQFF. In nucleotides, the CDR3 is TGTGCCAGCCGGACATCGGTAGGGAACTACAATGAGCAGTTCTTC.

V gene TRBV20-1 combines with J gene TRBJ2-3; 14 bases fit TRBD2. The CDR3 consists of 20 residues. Germline V lookup: CDR1 DFQATT, CDR2 SNEGSKA (reference sequence). Losses at the gene ends were 1 base for V and 2 bases for J; bases not matched to a gene: 14. The CDR3 sequence is CSARGLGTSGSERNTDTQYF. CDR3 in DNA: TGCAGTGCTAGAGGGCTGGGGACTAGCGGGAGCGAACGGAACACAGATACGCAGTATTTT.

The chain joins TRBV6-6 to TRBJ2-3; 7 bases map to TRBD1. Trimming at V came to 1 base and at J to 3 bases, leaving 4 bases not matched to a gene. The CDR3 has 15 residues. Per germline, CDR1 MNHNY and CDR2 SVGAGI (reference sequence). In DNA, the CDR3 is TGTGCCAGCAGTTACTGGGGGACAGAGACAGATACGCAGTATTTT. This encodes CASSYWGTETDTQYF.

The chain employs TRBV6-5 and TRBJ2-4; D gene ambiguous. CDR1 is MNHEY and CDR2 is SVGAGI in the germline V gene. Trimming took off 2 bases at V and 1 base at J, with 9 bases between the two ends. The CDR3 has 15 residues. CDR3 protein: CASSYGRAAKNIQYF. The CDR3 DNA reads TGTGCCAGCAGTTACGGTAGGGCCGCCAAAAACATTCAGTACTTC.

The V and J genes are TRBV28 and TRBJ2-7, with D possibly TRBD2 on 5 matching bases. Germline V gene lookup returns CDR1 MDHEN and CDR2 SYDVKM. V was clipped by 10 bases and J by 0 bases, with 13 bases between them. The CDR3 is made up of 13 amino acids. Written as DNA, the CDR3 is TGTGCCACGTTGAGGGAAGACTCCTACGAGCAGTACTTC. Its translation: CATLREDSYEQYF.

J is TRBJ2-3 and V is TRBV3-1, with no clear D. CDR1 LGHDT and CDR2 YNNKEL come from the germline V gene (reference sequence). The CDR3 spans 15 residues. Trimming took off 2 bases at V and 4 bases at J, with 13 bases between the two ends. The CDR3 sequence: CASSQPRGRSDTQYF. DNA for the CDR3: TGTGCCAGCAGCCAACCCCGCGGCAGATCAGATACGCAGTATTTT.

V and J are TRBV7-2 and TRBJ1-1, with TRBD1 matching 9 bases. Germline CDR1 is SGHTA and CDR2 is FQGNSA. Trimming at V came to 5 bases and at J to 5 bases, leaving 6 bases not matched to a gene. The CDR3 totals 14 residues. CDR3 coding DNA: TGTGCCAGCAGCGCACAGGGGGCCGGGACTGAAGCTTTCTTT. As protein: CASSAQGAGTEAFF.